Listed below are T cell receptor beta chains from one sample, sequenced in a study of CD8+ T cells in alopecia areata. Here immunoSEQ multiplex PCR was the method, and the copy in TCRdb shows in-frame clones only, minus some. The table has 170,000 or so clones, 50% to 70% seen once. Sequencing used CD4+ T cells sorted from blood, obtained at week 4, from a patient treated with tofacitinib. Source of these receptors: a human donor with alopecia areata. Each CDR3 is given with its conserved first and last residue. A D gene is named only where the DNA matches it firmly. Rows may omit the clone size; those that give it use once, few, many or a size class.

V,size,D,J,CDR3,DNA
TRBV2,NA,NA,TRBJ1-5,CASSAEGISNQPQHF,TGTGCCAGCAGTGCGGAGGGGATCAGCAATCAGCCCCAGCATTTT
TRBV10-3,once,TRBD1,TRBJ2-7,CAISESTGQGAYEQYF,TGTGCCATCAGTGAGTCGACGGGACAGGGGGCCTACGAGCAGTACTTC
TRBV7-9,NA,NA,TRBJ2-7,CASSLVTGGQYEQYF,TGTGCCAGCAGCTTAGTTACAGGCGGGCAGTACGAGCAGTACTTC
TRBV5-6,once,NA,TRBJ2-6,CASSLVGHSESGANVLTF,TGTGCCAGCAGCTTGGTGGGACATTCAGAATCTGGGGCCAACGTCCTGACTTTC
TRBV4-3,few,NA,TRBJ2-3,CASSQEVQDTQYF,TGCGCCAGCAGCCAAGAGGTTCAAGATACGCAGTATTTT
TRBV7-9,NA,TRBD1,TRBJ2-7,CASSRGTDYEQYF,TGTGCCAGCAGCCGAGGGACAGACTACGAGCAGTACTTC
TRBV11-2,many,NA,TRBJ2-3,CASSLRLGGSTDTQYF,TGTGCCAGCAGCTTACGCCTGGGGGGAAGCACAGATACGCAGTATTTT
TRBV25-1,NA,NA,TRBJ2-7,CASKSGSYEQYF,TGTGCCAGCAAGTCAGGGTCATACGAGCAGTACTTC
TRBV29-1,NA,NA,TRBJ2-3,CSAPVADTQYF,TGCAGCGCTCCGGTGGCAGATACGCAGTATTTT
TRBV29-1,NA,TRBD2,TRBJ2-1,CSVLVASGGDAFF,TGCAGCGTCCTGGTCGCTAGCGGGGGCGATGCGTTCTTC
TRBV7-9,NA,TRBD2,TRBJ2-1,CASSPPGGYNEQFF,TGTGCCAGCAGCCCCCCCGGGGGGTACAATGAGCAGTTCTTC
TRBV30,NA,TRBD1,TRBJ1-1,CAWSPGGTGNTEAFF,TGTGCCTGGAGTCCAGGGGGGACTGGGAACACTGAAGCTTTCTTT
TRBV30,NA,NA,TRBJ2-7,CAWSVGGLTREQYF,TGTGCCTGGAGTGTAGGGGGGCTGACGCGCGAGCAGTACTTC
TRBV27,few,NA,TRBJ1-6,CASRDTAYSPLHF,TGTGCCAGCAGGGACACGGCCTATTCACCCCTCCACTTT
TRBV15,NA,NA,TRBJ2-1,CATSREPPGRGPSEQFF,TGTGCCACCAGCAGAGAGCCCCCAGGGAGGGGGCCGAGTGAGCAGTTCTTC
TRBV19,few,NA,TRBJ1-1,CASSISGNTEAFF,TGTGCCAGTAGTATATCGGGAAACACTGAAGCTTTCTTT
TRBV29-1,NA,NA,TRBJ1-1,CSVDGGTEAFF,TGCAGCGTCGACGGCGGGACTGAAGCTTTCTTT
TRBV2,once,NA,TRBJ1-5,CASELWDSNQPQHF,TGTGCCAGCGAGCTGTGGGACAGCAATCAGCCCCAGCATTTT
TRBV29-1,NA,NA,TRBJ1-5,CSVGVSNQPQHF,TGCAGCGTTGGGGTAAGCAATCAGCCCCAGCATTTT
TRBV7-3,NA,NA,TRBJ2-2,CASSRGGTTNTGELFF,TGTGCCAGCAGCCGGGGTGGGACCACGAACACCGGGGAGCTGTTTTTT
TRBV27,NA,TRBD2,TRBJ2-3,CASSYRAGGVTDTQYF,TGTGCCAGCAGTTATAGAGCGGGGGGGGTCACAGATACGCAGTATTTT
TRBV27,few,NA,TRBJ1-1,CASSIAWDTEAFF,TGTGCCAGCAGCATTGCTTGGGACACTGAAGCTTTCTTT
TRBV6-6,NA,TRBD1,TRBJ1-6,CASSRTGVDSPLHF,TGTGCCAGCAGTCGAACAGGGGTGGATTCACCCCTCCACTTT
TRBV20-1,NA,NA,TRBJ2-1,CSASPYPEQFF,TGCAGTGCTAGCCCCTATCCTGAGCAGTTCTTC
TRBV11-2,NA,NA,TRBJ1-1,CASSLGGAWSTEAFF,TGTGCCAGCAGCTTAGGGGGGGCTTGGAGCACTGAAGCTTTCTTT
TRBV5-1,NA,TRBD2,TRBJ2-2,CASSREAGQSGELFF,TGCGCCAGCAGCCGGGAGGCAGGGCAGTCCGGGGAGCTGTTTTTT
TRBV5-1,NA,TRBD1,TRBJ2-7,CASSSGQVVGEQYF,TGCGCCAGCAGCTCGGGACAGGTGGTAGGTGAGCAGTACTTC
TRBV5-1,NA,TRBD2,TRBJ2-1,CASSLASGGYNEQFF,TGCGCCAGCAGCTTGGCTAGCGGGGGATACAATGAGCAGTTCTTC
TRBV29-1,NA,NA,TRBJ2-2,CSVSLRRTGELFF,TGCAGCGTTTCCCTCCGCCGTACCGGGGAGCTGTTTTTT
TRBV6-5,NA,NA,TRBJ2-2,CASSGRTTTGELFF,TGTGCCAGCAGTGGCAGGACAACCACCGGGGAGCTGTTTTTT
TRBV10-3,NA,NA,TRBJ2-3,CAIKPSTDTQYF,TGTGCCATCAAACCGAGCACAGATACGCAGTATTTT
TRBV5-1,NA,NA,TRBJ1-2,CASSLRAGDTASF,TGCGCCAGCAGCTTGCGCGCGGGTGACACTGCATCCTTC
TRBV29-1,few,TRBD2,TRBJ2-7,CSVELAGDEQYF,TGCAGCGTTGAACTAGCGGGGGACGAGCAGTACTTC